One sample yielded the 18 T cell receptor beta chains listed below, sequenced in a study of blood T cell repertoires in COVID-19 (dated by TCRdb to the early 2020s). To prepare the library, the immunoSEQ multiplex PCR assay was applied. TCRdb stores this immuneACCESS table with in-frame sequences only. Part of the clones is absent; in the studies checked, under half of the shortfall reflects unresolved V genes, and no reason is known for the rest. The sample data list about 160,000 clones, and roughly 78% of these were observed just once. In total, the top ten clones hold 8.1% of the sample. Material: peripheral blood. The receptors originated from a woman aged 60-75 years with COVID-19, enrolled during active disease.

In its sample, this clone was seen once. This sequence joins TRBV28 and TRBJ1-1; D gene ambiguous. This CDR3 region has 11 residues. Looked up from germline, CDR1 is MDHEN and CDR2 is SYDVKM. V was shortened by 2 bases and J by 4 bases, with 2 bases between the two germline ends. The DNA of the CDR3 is TGTGCCAGCAGTTTACGCACTGAAGCTTTCTTT. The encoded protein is CASSLRTEAFF.

CDR3 protein: CASSYSVGQGVGIQYF. The CDR3 DNA sequence: TGTGCCAGCAGTTACTCCGTTGGTCAGGGGGTGGGCATTCAGTACTTC. This chain connects TRBV6-6 to TRBJ2-4; the match to TRBD1 covers 7 bases. Germline CDR1 is MNHNY and CDR2 is SVGAGI (reference sequence). The CDR3 sequence is 16 residues long. V gave up 0 bases and J gave up 9 bases; unmatched junction bases: 11.

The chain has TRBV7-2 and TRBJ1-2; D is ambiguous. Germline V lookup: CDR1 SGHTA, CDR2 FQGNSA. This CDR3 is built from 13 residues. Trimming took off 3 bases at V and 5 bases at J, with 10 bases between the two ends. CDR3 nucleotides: TGTGCCAGCAGCTTGGAGACGCCGTATGGCTACACCTTC. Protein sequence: CASSLETPYGYTF.

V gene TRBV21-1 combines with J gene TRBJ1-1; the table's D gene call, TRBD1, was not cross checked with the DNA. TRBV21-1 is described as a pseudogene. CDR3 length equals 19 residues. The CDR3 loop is CASSKYLLGQGALNTEAFF. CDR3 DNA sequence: TGTGCCAGCAGCAAATATCTTTTGGGACAGGGGGCCCTAAACACTGAAGCTTTCTTT.

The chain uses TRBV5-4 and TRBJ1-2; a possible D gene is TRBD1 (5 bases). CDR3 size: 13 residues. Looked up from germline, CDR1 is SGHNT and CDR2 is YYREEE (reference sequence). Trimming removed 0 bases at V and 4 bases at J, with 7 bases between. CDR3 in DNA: TGTGCCAGCAGCTTGGAAGGGGTCTATGGCTACACCTTC. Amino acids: CASSLEGVYGYTF.

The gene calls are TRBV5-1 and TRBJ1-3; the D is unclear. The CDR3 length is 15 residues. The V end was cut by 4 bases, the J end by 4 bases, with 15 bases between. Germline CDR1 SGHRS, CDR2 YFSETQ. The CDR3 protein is CASSPAGTAGNTIYF. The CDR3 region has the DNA TGCGCCAGCAGCCCCGCGGGAACGGCCGGAAACACCATATATTTT.

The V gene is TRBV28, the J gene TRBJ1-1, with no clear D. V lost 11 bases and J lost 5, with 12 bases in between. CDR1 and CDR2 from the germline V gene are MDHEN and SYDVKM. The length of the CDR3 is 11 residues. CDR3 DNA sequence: TGTGCCCGCGTGAGGAGGACTGAAGCTTTCTTT. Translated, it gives CARVRRTEAFF.

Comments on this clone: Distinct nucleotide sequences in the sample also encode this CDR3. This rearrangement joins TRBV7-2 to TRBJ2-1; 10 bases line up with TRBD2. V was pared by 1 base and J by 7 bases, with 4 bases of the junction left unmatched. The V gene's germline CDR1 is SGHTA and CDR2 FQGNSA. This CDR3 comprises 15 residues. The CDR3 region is CASSLGLAGGNEQFF. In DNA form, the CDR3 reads TGTGCCAGCAGCTTAGGACTAGCGGGTGGTAATGAGCAGTTCTTC. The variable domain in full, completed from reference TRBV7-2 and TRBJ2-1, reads GAGVSQSPSNKVTEKGKDVELRCDPISGHTALYWYRQSLGQGLEFLIYFQGNSAPDKSGLPSDRFSAERTGGSVSTLTIQRTQQEDSAVYLCASSLGLAGGNEQFFGPGTRLTVL.

In DNA form, the CDR3 reads TGTGCCAGCAGTGGAGGACAGGGATACTATGGCTACACCTTC. Translated: CASSGGQGYYGYTF. V usage is TRBV25-1 and J usage is TRBJ1-2, with TRBD1 identical over 8 bases. CDR3 length equals 14 residues. In germline, CDR1 is MGHDK, CDR2 SYGVNS. Trimming removed 4 bases from V and 3 bases from J; junction bases left unmatched: 4.

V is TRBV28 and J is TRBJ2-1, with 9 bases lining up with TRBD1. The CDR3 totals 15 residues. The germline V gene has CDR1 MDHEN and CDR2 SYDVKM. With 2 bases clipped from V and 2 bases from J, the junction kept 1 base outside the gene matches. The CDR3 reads CASSLRTGAYNEQFF. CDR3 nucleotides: TGTGCCAGCAGTTTACGGACAGGGGCCTACAATGAGCAGTTCTTC. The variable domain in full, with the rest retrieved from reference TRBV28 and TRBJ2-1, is DVKVTQSSRYLVKRTGEKVFLECVQDMDHENMFWYRQDPGLGLRLIYFSYDVKMKEKGDIPEGYSVSREKKERFSLILESASTNQTSMYLCASSLRTGAYNEQFFGPGTRLTVL.

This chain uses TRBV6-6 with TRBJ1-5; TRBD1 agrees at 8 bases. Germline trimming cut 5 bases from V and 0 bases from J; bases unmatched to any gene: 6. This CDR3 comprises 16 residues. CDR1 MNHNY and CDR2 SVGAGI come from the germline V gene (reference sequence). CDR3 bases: TGTGCCAGCAGTCGAGGGACAGGAGATAGCAATCAGCCCCAGCATTTT. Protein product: CASSRGTGDSNQPQHF.

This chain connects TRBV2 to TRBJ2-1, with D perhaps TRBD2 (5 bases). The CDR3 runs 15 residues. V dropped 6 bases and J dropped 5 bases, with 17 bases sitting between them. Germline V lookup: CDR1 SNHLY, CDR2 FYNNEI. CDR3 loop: CASRRVWTSNNEQFF. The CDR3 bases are TGTGCCAGCAGGCGGGTATGGACGAGTAACAATGAGCAGTTCTTC.

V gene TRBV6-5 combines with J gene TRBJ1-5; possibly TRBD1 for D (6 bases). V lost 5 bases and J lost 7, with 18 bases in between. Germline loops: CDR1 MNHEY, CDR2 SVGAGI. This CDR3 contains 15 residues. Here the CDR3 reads CASSLIRGGQQPQHF. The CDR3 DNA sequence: TGTGCCAGCAGTCTAATAAGGGGGGGTCAACAGCCCCAGCATTTT.

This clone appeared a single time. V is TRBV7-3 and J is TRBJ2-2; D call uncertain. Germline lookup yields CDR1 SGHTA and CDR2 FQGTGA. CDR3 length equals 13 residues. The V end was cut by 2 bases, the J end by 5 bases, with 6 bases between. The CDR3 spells CASSLVRTGELFF. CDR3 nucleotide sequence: TGTGCCAGCAGCTTAGTCAGAACCGGGGAGCTGTTTTTT.

CDR3 sequence: CASSQVASANYEQYF. The CDR3 nucleotides are TGTGCCAGCAGCCAAGTAGCTAGCGCCAACTACGAGCAGTACTTC. The rearrangement uses TRBV4-2 and TRBJ2-7; possible D gene TRBD2, 6 bases. The germline V gene encodes CDR1 LGHNA and CDR2 YNFKEQ. There are 15 residues in the CDR3. Trimming removed 1 base at V and 3 bases at J, with 13 bases between.

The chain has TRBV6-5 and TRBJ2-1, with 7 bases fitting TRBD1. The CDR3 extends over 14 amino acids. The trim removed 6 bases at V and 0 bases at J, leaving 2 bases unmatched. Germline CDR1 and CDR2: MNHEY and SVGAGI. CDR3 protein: CASRGQASYNEQFF. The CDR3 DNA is TGTGCCAGCAGAGGACAGGCCTCCTACAATGAGCAGTTCTTC.

The CDR3 nucleotides are TGTGCCAGCAGCTTGGGATCCGGGCGGGGGTACGAGCAGTACGTC. Its protein is CASSLGSGRGYEQYV. The chain couples TRBV5-4 to TRBJ2-7, with 7 bases fitting TRBD2. The ends lost 0 bases at V and 4 bases at J; junction bases unmatched: 7. From germline, CDR1 is SGHNT and CDR2 YYREEE (reference sequence). CDR3 length: 15 residues.

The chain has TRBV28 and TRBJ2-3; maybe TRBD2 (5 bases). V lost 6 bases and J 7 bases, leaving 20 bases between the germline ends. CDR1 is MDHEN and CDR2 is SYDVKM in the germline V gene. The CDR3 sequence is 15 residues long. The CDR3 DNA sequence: TGTGCCAGCAGCATAGCCGCCAACCGCGGGCATACGCAGTATTTT. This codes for CASSIAANRGHTQYF.